The present TCR beta chain was sequenced within a study of human T cells and chemical hapten exposure. Findings and caveats of the study: Patch test score rose with PT1 expanded TCRs, significant at 8, 16, 32, not 4.

This clonotype was picked up a small number of times. Antigen: not known. The CDR3 length is 13 residues. The V gene end was trimmed by 6 bases and the J gene end by 5 bases; junction bases not matched to a gene: 6. Germline CDR1 is MNHNS and CDR2 is SASEGT. The time point: patch test 1, 2 weeks after DPC sensitization. This sample's treatment: therapeutic diphenylcyclopropenone sensitization with weekly scalp DPC. The study enrolled 18 to 70-year-old alopecia patients suitable for DPC. Using its own MiXCR run on the RACE reads, TCRdb lists one record per CDR3 protein. Here the sample spans about 120,000 distinct CDR3 sequences, 9.5% to 13% being singletons.

The V call is TRBV6-1, the J call TRBJ1-1; 7 bases line up with TRBD1. This TCR was recovered from a woman in her forties or fifties with alopecia areata. Some clones in this sample may be carry-over from other donors' samples. The starting material was whole blood, obtained in connection with sensitization to the hapten diphenylcyclopropenone (DPC). The CDR3 coding sequence is TGTGCCAGCAGAGAGACAGGGATGACTGAAGCTTTCTTT. This codes for CASRETGMTEAFF.